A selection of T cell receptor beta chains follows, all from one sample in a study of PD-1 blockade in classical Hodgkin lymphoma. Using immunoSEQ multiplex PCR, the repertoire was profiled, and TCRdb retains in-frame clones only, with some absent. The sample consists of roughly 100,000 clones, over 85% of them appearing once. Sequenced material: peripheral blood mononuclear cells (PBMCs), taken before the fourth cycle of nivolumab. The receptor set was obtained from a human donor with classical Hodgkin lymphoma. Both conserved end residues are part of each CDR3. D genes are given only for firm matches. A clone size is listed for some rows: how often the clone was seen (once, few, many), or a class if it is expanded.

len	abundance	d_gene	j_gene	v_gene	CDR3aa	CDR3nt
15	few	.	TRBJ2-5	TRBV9	CASSTLSGSGETQYF	TGTGCCAGCAGCACCTTGTCCGGGAGCGGGGAGACCCAGTACTTC
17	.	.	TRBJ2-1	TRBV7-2	CASSLSGGRGRHNEQFF	TGTGCCAGCAGCTTATCGGGCGGCAGGGGAAGGCACAATGAGCAGTTCTTC
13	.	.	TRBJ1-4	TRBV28	CASSLTGSGKLFF	TGTGCCAGCAGTTTGACAGGTTCAGGCAAACTGTTTTTT
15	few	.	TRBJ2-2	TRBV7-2	CASSLVGVNTGELFF	TGTGCCAGCAGCTTAGTCGGGGTAAACACCGGGGAGCTGTTTTTT
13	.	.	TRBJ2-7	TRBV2	CASYHRFTYEQYF	TGTGCCAGCTATCACAGGTTCACCTACGAGCAGTACTTC
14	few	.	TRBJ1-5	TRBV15	CATSREYHNQPQHF	TGTGCCACCAGCAGAGAATACCACAATCAGCCCCAGCATTTT
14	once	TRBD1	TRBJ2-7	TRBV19	CASSIRTGLSEQYF	TGTGCCAGTAGTATACGGACAGGGTTATCCGAGCAGTACTTC
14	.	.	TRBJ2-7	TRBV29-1	CSVGGQRGLGEQYF	TGCAGCGTTGGTGGACAGAGAGGTCTAGGGGAGCAGTACTTC
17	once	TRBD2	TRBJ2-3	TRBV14	CASSQGRGGLRTDTQYF	TGTGCCAGCAGCCAAGGGCGCGGGGGGTTGAGGACAGATACGCAGTATTTT
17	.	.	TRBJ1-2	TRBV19	CASSIYTLSASGGGYTF	TGTGCCAGTAGTATCTATACCCTCAGCGCTTCGGGCGGCGGCTACACCTTC
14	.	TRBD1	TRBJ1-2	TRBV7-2	CASSITTGGIGYTF	TGTGCCAGCAGCATTACTACAGGGGGCATCGGCTACACCTTC
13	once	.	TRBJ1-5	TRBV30	CAWTRQTGQPQHF	TGTGCCTGGACGCGTCAGACCGGTCAGCCCCAGCATTTT
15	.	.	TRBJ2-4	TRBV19	CASSIQGLAKNIQYF	TGTGCCAGTAGTATTCAGGGTCTAGCCAAAAACATTCAGTACTTC
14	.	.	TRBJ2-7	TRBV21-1	CASSTPPGKYEQYF	TGTGCCAGCAGCACCCCCCCAGGGAAATACGAGCAGTACTTC
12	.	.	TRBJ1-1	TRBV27	CASRFGGSEAFF	TGTGCCAGCAGATTCGGGGGTAGTGAAGCTTTCTTT
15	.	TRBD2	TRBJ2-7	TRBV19	CASSAATSGSYEQYF	TGTGCCAGTAGTGCCGCTACTAGCGGGAGTTACGAGCAGTACTTC
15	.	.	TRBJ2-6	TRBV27	CASTQLPAGANVLTF	TGTGCCAGCACCCAGCTCCCTGCTGGGGCCAACGTCCTGACTTTC
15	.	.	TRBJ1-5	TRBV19	CASSTRGGGGQPQHF	TGTGCCAGTAGTACCCGGGGAGGTGGGGGTCAGCCCCAGCATTTT
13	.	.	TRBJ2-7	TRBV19	CASGAGGPYEQYF	TGTGCCAGTGGGGCCGGGGGTCCCTACGAGCAGTACTTC
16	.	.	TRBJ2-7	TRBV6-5	CASSYCCGNTLYEQYF	TGTGCCAGCAGTTACTGTTGCGGGAACACACTCTACGAGCAGTACTTC
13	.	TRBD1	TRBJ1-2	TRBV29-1	CSVRTGGDYGYTF	TGCAGCGTACGGACAGGGGGCGACTATGGCTACACCTTC
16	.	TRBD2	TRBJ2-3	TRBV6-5	CASSYGLAGGADTQYF	TGTGCCAGCAGTTACGGCCTAGCGGGAGGGGCAGATACGCAGTATTTT
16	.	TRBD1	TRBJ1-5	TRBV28	CASSLGQPFGNQPQHF	TGTGCCAGCAGTTTGGGACAGCCTTTCGGCAATCAGCCCCAGCATTTT
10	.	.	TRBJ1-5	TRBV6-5	CASGLGLQHF	TGTGCCAGCGGCTTGGGACTCCAGCATTTT
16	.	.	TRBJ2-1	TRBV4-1	CASRGDGFYNSNEQFF	TGCGCCAGCAGAGGGGACGGCTTTTACAATTCCAATGAGCAGTTCTTC